The 30 T cell receptor beta chains in this list originate from one sample, sequenced in a study of blood T cell repertoires in COVID-19 (TCRdb year 2020). Receptor libraries were prepared by the immunoSEQ multiplex PCR assay. This is the immuneACCESS table as TCRdb keeps it, with only in-frame sequences that have V and J called. A part of the clones is gone; compared with another copy, unresolved V genes explain less than half, and the rest is unexplained. The sample records some 110,000 clones, around 74% of which are singletons. The top ten hold roughly a fifth of the sample. The specimen was peripheral blood. These receptors all stem from a woman between 65 and 79 years old with acute or convalescent COVID-19.

This sequence joins TRBV5-1 and TRBJ2-6; D not resolved. Looked up from germline, CDR1 is SGHRS and CDR2 is YFSETQ. CDR3 length: 15 residues. The V gene lost 0 bases and the J gene lost 8 bases, with 12 bases spanning the gap. This CDR3 reads CASSLGGMETNVLTF. The CDR3 nucleotides are TGCGCCAGCAGCTTGGGAGGAATGGAGACCAACGTCCTGACTTTC.

This clone showed up just once. The chain recombines TRBV10-3 with TRBJ1-2; TRBD1 might be the D (6 bases). The CDR3 sequence is 17 residues long. From germline, CDR1 is ENHRY and CDR2 SYGVKD. V lost 5 bases and J lost 0, with 19 bases in between. DNA for the CDR3: TGTGCCATCAGTTTGACAGGAGTCACCTTTGCTAACTATGGCTACACCTTC. This encodes CAISLTGVTFANYGYTF.

The chain links TRBV9 to TRBJ2-2; tentatively, D is TRBD1 (7 bases). This CDR3 spans 17 amino acids. The V gene's germline CDR1 is SGDLS and CDR2 YYNGEE. Trimming stripped 4 bases from V and 6 bases from J, with 22 bases between. Here the CDR3 DNA reads TGTGCCAGCAGCCCTCAACCAGGGGGAGGTTTCTCCGGGGAGCTGTTTTTT. Amino acids: CASSPQPGGGFSGELFF. The whole variable domain, remainder taken from reference TRBV9 and TRBJ2-2, is DSGVTQTPKHLITATGQRVTLRCSPRSGDLSVYWYQQSLDQGLQFLIQYYNGEERAKGNILERFSAQQFPDLHSELNLSSLELGDSALYFCASSPQPGGGFSGELFFGEGSRLTVL.

Note on this clone: Other DNA sequences of this sample code for an identical CDR3. The V call is TRBV5-1, the J call TRBJ2-1, with D unclear. The CDR3 loop spans 15 amino acids. Germline CDR1 is SGHRS and CDR2 is YFSETQ. Trimming removed 4 bases at V and 0 bases at J, with 11 bases between. CDR3 protein: CASSLGTNSYNEQFF. CDR3 DNA sequence: TGCGCCAGCAGCCTGGGCACTAACTCCTACAATGAGCAGTTCTTC.

The chain is built from TRBV5-4 and TRBJ1-2, with 7 bases identical to TRBD1. Losses at the gene ends were 0 bases for V and 8 bases for J; bases not matched to a gene: 13. This CDR3 contains 16 residues. Germline values: CDR1 SGHNT, CDR2 YYREEE (reference sequence). CDR3 amino acids: CASSLDRTGSLVGYTF. CDR3 DNA: TGTGCCAGCAGCTTGGACCGGACAGGATCTTTGGTCGGCTACACCTTC.

This rearrangement joins TRBV30 to TRBJ1-2; TRBD1 matches at 7 bases. Germline V gives CDR1 GTSNPN, CDR2 SVGIG (reference sequence). The CDR3 sequence is 17 residues long. Losses at the gene ends were 0 bases for V and 4 bases for J; bases not matched to a gene: 14. The CDR3 nucleotides are TGTGCCTGGAGTGTAAAAGGGGGCCTAAGGGGAGCCTATGGCTACACCTTC. It specifies CAWSVKGGLRGAYGYTF.

The chain combines TRBV19 with TRBJ1-6; D gene uncertain. Germline V gene sequence: CDR1 LNHDA, CDR2 SQIVND (reference sequence). This CDR3 has 15 amino acids. Trimming shortened V by 3 bases and J by 11 bases, and 17 bases separated the two germline ends. CDR3 in DNA: TGTGCCAGTAGTATGCGGACCGGCGGAGGCGCACCCCTCCACTTT. Translated: CASSMRTGGGAPLHF.

This chain uses TRBV4-3 with TRBJ2-1; maybe TRBD2 (6 bases). Germline V gives CDR1 LGHNA, CDR2 YSLEER. Between the trimmed V and J ends, which lost 0 bases and 4 bases, there was a span of 13 bases. The CDR3 contains 16 residues. The CDR3 protein is CASSQDRRGRYNEQFF. CDR3 DNA sequence: TGCGCCAGCAGCCAAGATAGGAGGGGCCGATACAATGAGCAGTTCTTC.

This sequence joins TRBV28 and TRBJ1-2; the D gene is possibly TRBD1 (6 bases). This CDR3 is 15 amino acids long. Trimming stripped 5 bases from V and 7 bases from J, with 20 bases between. Germline CDR1 is MDHEN and CDR2 is SYDVKM. The CDR3 sequence is CASSLGGALDVGYTF. CDR3 nucleotides: TGTGCCAGCAGTCTTGGGGGGGCACTAGATGTTGGCTACACCTTC.

The chain combines TRBV19 with TRBJ2-1, with D possibly TRBD1 on 5 matching bases. Trimming cost V 0 bases and J 7 bases, with 13 bases left between them. Germline V CDR1 and CDR2: LNHDA, SQIVND (reference sequence). This CDR3 has 15 residues. The CDR3 region is CASSIEAMRTNEQFF. For the CDR3, the DNA is TGTGCCAGTAGTATAGAGGCGATGAGGACAAATGAGCAGTTCTTC.

In this sample, this clone is medium-sized (0.01 to 0.1%). V gene TRBV18 combines with J gene TRBJ2-5, with 7 nucleotides matching TRBD1. J lost 3 bases, V lost 0 bases, and 4 bases had no gene match. The CDR3 totals 15 residues. Germline lookup yields CDR1 KGHSH and CDR2 LQKENI. CDR3 coding DNA: TGTGCCAGCTCACCACCAGGGGGCGAGGAAGAGACCCAGTACTTC. Translated, it gives CASSPPGGEEETQYF. Complete variable domain (other parts from reference TRBV18 and TRBJ2-5): NAGVMQNPRHLVRRRGQEARLRCSPMKGHSHVYWYRQLPEEGLKFMVYLQKENIIDESGMPKERFSAEFPKEGPSILRIQQVVRGDSAAYFCASSPPGGEEETQYFGPGTRLLVL.

V gene TRBV5-6 combines with J gene TRBJ1-2; 7 bases are a match to TRBD1. Germline loops: CDR1 SGHDT, CDR2 YYEEEE. There are 14 residues in the CDR3. V lost 4 bases and J lost 3; bases outside the gene matches: 6. The CDR3 is CASSPDRADYGYTF. CDR3 in DNA: TGTGCCAGCAGCCCTGACAGGGCTGACTATGGCTACACCTTC.

This clone was counted a few times. The chain employs TRBV11-3 and TRBJ2-3; a weak D match, TRBD2 (6 bases). The germline gives CDR1 SGHNT, CDR2 YENEEA. V lost 3 bases and J 0 bases, leaving 16 bases between the germline ends. The CDR3 extends over 17 amino acids. The CDR3 nucleotides are TGTGCCAGCAGCTTGTTAAACCGGGGGTCTAGCACAGATACGCAGTATTTT. Translated: CASSLLNRGSSTDTQYF.

This chain uses TRBV2 with TRBJ2-2; TRBD1 matches 10 bases. The germline gives CDR1 SNHLY, CDR2 FYNNEI. Losses at the gene ends were 6 bases for V and 4 bases for J; bases not matched to a gene: 5. CDR3 length: 15 amino acids. The CDR3, as DNA: TGTGCCAGCAGGATCGGGGACAGGGGCACCGGGGAGCTGTTTTTT. Translated: CASRIGDRGTGELFF.

This clone showed up just once. The CDR3 spells CASSQPAAGGGEKLFF. Written as DNA, the CDR3 is TGCGCCAGCAGCCAACCCGCGGCGGGGGGAGGTGAAAAACTGTTTTTT. The chain uses TRBV4-1 and TRBJ1-4, with TRBD1 as a possible D gene (5 bases). V was cut by 2 bases and J by 7 bases, with 17 bases left in between. The CDR3 contains 16 residues. Germline lookup yields CDR1 MGHRA and CDR2 YSYEKL.

The V and J genes are TRBV29-1 and TRBJ2-2, with D tentatively TRBD1 (6 bases). Per germline, CDR1 SQVTM and CDR2 ANQGSEA. Trimming took 7 bases from V and 6 from J, leaving 12 bases between them. The CDR3 is 12 amino acids. The CDR3 here is CSGQRGSGELFF. As DNA, the CDR3 is TGCAGCGGGCAAAGGGGGTCCGGGGAGCTGTTTTTT.

This chain joins TRBV27 and TRBJ1-2, with a tentative D call TRBD1 (5 bases). The length of the CDR3 is 14 residues. Germline values: CDR1 MNHEY, CDR2 SMNVEV (reference sequence). Trimming took off 3 bases at V and 2 bases at J, with 10 bases between the two ends. In DNA form, the CDR3 reads TGTGCCAGCAGTTTGGGGCAGGGAAACTATGGCTACACCTTC. This translates into CASSLGQGNYGYTF.

J is TRBJ2-1 and V is TRBV9; the D gene is possibly TRBD1 (6 bases). Trimming stripped 4 bases from V and 4 bases from J, with 15 bases between. Germline loops: CDR1 SGDLS, CDR2 YYNGEE. CDR3 size: 15 residues. Here the CDR3 DNA reads TGTGCCAGCAGCTTAACGACAGGCTCATACAATGAGCAGTTCTTC. Its protein is CASSLTTGSYNEQFF.

This clone has a handful of counts. The chain carries TRBV7-8 and TRBJ2-5, with 7 bases lining up with TRBD1. Germline CDR1 and CDR2: SGHVS and FQNEAQ. The J segment lost 5 bases and the V segment lost 4 bases, leaving 7 bases of the junction unmatched. The CDR3 is 14 residues long. The CDR3 nucleotides read TGTGCCAGCAGCTGGGACAGATCCGCGGAGACCCAGTACTTC. It encodes CASSWDRSAETQYF.

This chain joins TRBV29-1 and TRBJ2-3; TRBD2 agrees at 12 bases. This CDR3 has 12 amino acids. Looked up from germline, CDR1 is SQVTM and CDR2 is ANQGSEA. This chain's CDR3 is CNGLAGSGTQYF. In nucleotides, the CDR3 is TGCAATGGACTAGCGGGGTCGGGTACGCAGTATTTT.

The gene calls are TRBV3-1 (or the pseudogene TRBV3-2) and TRBJ1-4; D is perhaps TRBD1 (6 bases). This CDR3 comprises 19 residues. Trimming shortened V by 1 base and J by 8 bases, and 26 bases separated the two germline ends. The V gene's germline CDR1 is LGHDT and CDR2 YNNKEL (reference sequence). Here the CDR3 DNA reads TGTGCCAGCAGCCAAGGATTCACAGGGAATTGGCCTCGTCGCGAAAAACTGTTTTTT. Its protein is CASSQGFTGNWPRREKLFF.

A single count supports this clone. CDR3 nucleotide sequence: TGTGCCTGGAGCGCGGGACAGTTCTACGAGCAGTACTTC. Translation gives CAWSAGQFYEQYF. V usage is TRBV30 and J usage is TRBJ2-7, with D possibly TRBD1 on 7 matching bases. The CDR3 runs 13 residues. Germline assignment: CDR1 GTSNPN and CDR2 SVGIG (reference sequence). Between the trimmed V and J ends, which lost 3 bases and 3 bases, there was a span of 12 bases.

The rearrangement uses TRBV5-1 and TRBJ2-5; 9 nucleotides match TRBD1. CDR1 is SGHRS, CDR2 YFSETQ, per germline. V was clipped by 4 bases and J by 1 base; unmatched bases: 2. The CDR3 is made up of 14 amino acids. CDR3 nucleotide sequence: TGCGCCAGCAGCCTGGGACAGGGCCAAGAGACCCAGTACTTC. Protein: CASSLGQGQETQYF. Drawing the rest from reference TRBV5-1 and TRBJ2-5, the complete variable domain is KAGVTQTPRYLIKTRGQQVTLSCSPISGHRSVSWYQQTPGQGLQFLFEYFSETQRNKGNFPGRFSGRQFSNSRSEMNVSTLELGDSALYLCASSLGQGQETQYFGPGTRLLVL.

Only a few counts were recorded for this clone. The rearrangement joins TRBV19 to TRBJ1-1; D unresolved. The CDR3 is 14 amino acids. The V gene's germline CDR1 is LNHDA and CDR2 SQIVND (reference sequence). V was cut by 3 bases and J by 6 bases, with 14 bases left in between. The CDR3 DNA sequence: TGTGCCAGTAGTATTTCCCGGGGAATTTCTGAAGCTTTCTTT. As protein: CASSISRGISEAFF.

The chain has TRBV5-1 and TRBJ2-1; 10 nucleotides line up with TRBD1. This CDR3 comprises 17 residues. J gave up 9 bases and V 3 bases, and 15 bases lay outside the gene matches. CDR1 SGHRS and CDR2 YFSETQ come from the germline V gene. The CDR3 loop is CASSSNPGTGETGEQFF. CDR3 coding DNA: TGCGCCAGCAGCTCCAACCCGGGGACAGGGGAAACGGGTGAGCAGTTCTTC.

The rearrangement links TRBV30 to TRBJ2-5; 8 bases are a match to TRBD2. Germline V gene data show CDR1 as GTSNPN and CDR2 as SVGIG (reference sequence). After removal of 4 bases from V and 5 bases from J, the junction contained 12 bases not matched to a gene. The CDR3 spans 15 residues. DNA for the CDR3: TGTGCCTGGACCCTTAGCGGGGATTGGGAGGAGACCCAGTACTTC. This codes for CAWTLSGDWEETQYF.

This chain joins TRBV11-3 and TRBJ2-2, with 8 positions matching TRBD1. The CDR3 contains 17 residues. Trimming removed 4 bases from V and 4 bases from J; junction bases left unmatched: 11. Germline-derived CDR1 and CDR2 are SGHNT and YENEEA. The CDR3 protein is CASSSKQGVRATGELFF. The CDR3, as DNA: TGTGCCAGCAGCTCAAAACAGGGGGTTAGAGCCACCGGGGAGCTGTTTTTT.

This sequence joins TRBV6-5 and TRBJ1-2; the match to TRBD1 covers 8 bases. From germline, CDR1 is MNHEY and CDR2 SVGAGI. The CDR3 runs to 14 residues. Trimming took 4 bases from V and 2 from J; bases not matched to a gene: 3. CDR3 DNA: TGTGCCAGCAGTTTCAGGGGGCTGAACTATGGCTACACCTTC. Amino acid sequence: CASSFRGLNYGYTF.

J is TRBJ1-1 and V is TRBV2, with a tentative D call TRBD1 (5 bases). The CDR3 covers 14 residues. In germline, CDR1 is SNHLY, CDR2 FYNNEI. The V end lost 6 bases, the J end lost 0 bases, and 11 bases lay between the germline ends. CDR3 residues: CASRSRDMNTEAFF. Written as DNA, the CDR3 is TGTGCCAGCAGGTCCAGGGATATGAACACTGAAGCTTTCTTT.

The rearrangement links TRBV28 to TRBJ1-1; 9 bases map to TRBD1. The V gene's germline CDR1 is MDHEN and CDR2 SYDVKM. With 7 bases clipped from V and 5 bases from J, the junction kept 11 bases outside the gene matches. The CDR3 covers 15 residues. CDR3 loop: CASISDTGTGTEAFF. The CDR3 nucleotides are TGTGCCAGCATTTCCGACACCGGGACAGGGACTGAAGCTTTCTTT.